These 9 T cell receptor beta chains originate from one sample sequenced in a study of cytomegalovirus exposure and HLA in healthy donors. PCR amplification relied on 60 Vbeta primers (plus 13 Jbeta primers). Generated by immunoSEQ multiplex PCR, the TCRdb table keeps only in-frame clones and is missing some. The table records just over 150,000 clones, 70% to 90% of them present only once. The specimen sequenced was PBMCs. These receptors were taken from a woman aged 18-30 years in good health and CMV-seronegative.

This chain uses TRBV28 with TRBJ2-7, with D possibly matching TRBD2 (5 bases). The CDR3 is made up of 13 amino acids. Trimming cost V 6 bases and J 5 bases, with 14 bases left between them. Germline V gives CDR1 MDHEN, CDR2 SYDVKM. The DNA of the CDR3 is TGTGCCAGCAGCCCATTGGAGGCCCACGAGCAGTACTTC. Its protein product is CASSPLEAHEQYF.

V and J are TRBV7-9 and TRBJ2-7; D may be TRBD2 (5 bases). Germline V gene data show CDR1 as SEHNR and CDR2 as FQNEAQ (reference sequence). The CDR3 runs 17 residues. The V end lost 4 bases, the J end lost 2 bases, and 21 bases lay between the germline ends. In nucleotides, the CDR3 is TGTGCCAGCAGCTCCGATCCCCGCCCCGAGGGCCCCTACGAGCAGTACTTC. Translation: CASSSDPRPEGPYEQYF.

With regard to this clone: This same CDR3 is encoded by further DNA sequences in the sample. This chain joins TRBV28 and TRBJ2-1; unclear D gene. Trimming shortened V by 5 bases and J by 3 bases, and 5 bases separated the two germline ends. The germline V gene encodes CDR1 MDHEN and CDR2 SYDVKM. The CDR3 covers 12 residues. In DNA form, the CDR3 reads TGTGCCAGCAGTCCTAACTACAATGAGCAGTTCTTC. Translation gives CASSPNYNEQFF.

V and J are TRBV6-1 and TRBJ2-5; TRBD1 agrees at 11 bases. CDR1 MNHNS and CDR2 SASEGT come from the germline V gene. J was trimmed by 2 bases and V by 6 bases; bases with no gene match: 5. The CDR3 sequence is 15 residues long. The DNA for the CDR3 is TGTGCCAGCAGGCTCAGGGACAGGGGGCAAGAGACCCAGTACTTC. Its protein is CASRLRDRGQETQYF.

The chain couples TRBV9 to TRBJ2-7; TRBD1 matches 10 bases. The CDR3 loop spans 14 amino acids. V lost 2 bases, J lost 6 bases, and 5 bases stayed unmatched. Germline V lookup: CDR1 SGDLS, CDR2 YYNGEE. In DNA form, the CDR3 reads TGTGCCAGCAGCGTTGGACAGGGGGTTGGCGAGCAGTACTTC. This sequence encodes CASSVGQGVGEQYF. The full variable domain, in which reference TRBV9 and TRBJ2-7 provide the parts outside the CDR3, is DSGVTQTPKHLITATGQRVTLRCSPRSGDLSVYWYQQSLDQGLQFLIQYYNGEERAKGNILERFSAQQFPDLHSELNLSSLELGDSALYFCASSVGQGVGEQYFGPGTRLTVT.

The chain couples TRBV4-1 to TRBJ1-6, with 8 positions matching TRBD1. The length of the CDR3 is 16 residues. V was pared by 1 base and J by 9 bases, with 8 bases of the junction left unmatched. The V gene's germline CDR1 is MGHRA and CDR2 YSYEKL. The CDR3 protein is CASSQVIFGQGSPLHF. CDR3 nucleotide sequence: TGCGCCAGCAGCCAAGTAATTTTTGGACAGGGTTCACCCCTCCACTTT.

The chain combines TRBV5-1 with TRBJ2-2, with D maybe TRBD2 (6 bases). Trimming cost V 2 bases and J 5 bases, with 16 bases left between them. Germline loops: CDR1 SGHRS, CDR2 YFSETQ. The CDR3 runs 16 residues. CDR3 in DNA: TGCGCCAGCAGCTTTTACCCTAGCGTTGGGACCGGGGAGCTGTTTTTT. Translating gives CASSFYPSVGTGELFF.

The J gene is TRBJ1-2, the V gene TRBV6-5, with TRBD1 as a possible D gene (5 bases). Germline V gene data show CDR1 as MNHEY and CDR2 as SVGAGI. Trimming removed 6 bases at V and 8 bases at J, with 19 bases between. The CDR3 contains 14 residues. CDR3 protein: CASRTGHLSGGYTF. The CDR3 nucleotides are TGTGCCAGCAGGACTGGACATTTAAGTGGGGGCTACACCTTC.

V and J are TRBV4-1 and TRBJ2-5, with D tentatively TRBD2 (6 bases). The end of the DNA fits TRBJ2-7 better, so the J call may be wrong. CDR3 length: 16 residues. Germline V gene data show CDR1 as MGHRA and CDR2 as YSYEKL. Here the CDR3 reads CASSQDSTFWRVEQYF. Here the CDR3 DNA reads TGCGCCAGCAGCCAAGATTCCACCTTTTGGAGGGTCGAGCAGTACTTC.